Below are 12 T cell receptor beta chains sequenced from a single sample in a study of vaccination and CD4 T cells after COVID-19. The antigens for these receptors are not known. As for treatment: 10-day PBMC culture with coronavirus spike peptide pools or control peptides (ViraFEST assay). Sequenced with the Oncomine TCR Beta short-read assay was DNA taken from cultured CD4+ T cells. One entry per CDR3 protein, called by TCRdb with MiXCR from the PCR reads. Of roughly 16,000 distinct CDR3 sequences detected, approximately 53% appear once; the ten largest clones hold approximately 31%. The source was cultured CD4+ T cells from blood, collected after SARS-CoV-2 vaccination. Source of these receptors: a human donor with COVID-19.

The CDR3 bases are TGTGCCAGCAGTGAATCCATCGGGAAAAATGAAAAACTGTTTTTT. The encoded protein is CASSESIGKNEKLFF. J is TRBJ1-4 and V is TRBV25-1; no clear D gene. CDR1 and CDR2 from the germline V gene are MGHDK and SYGVNS. The CDR3 extends over 15 amino acids. V was trimmed by 1 base and J by 5 bases, leaving 11 bases between them.

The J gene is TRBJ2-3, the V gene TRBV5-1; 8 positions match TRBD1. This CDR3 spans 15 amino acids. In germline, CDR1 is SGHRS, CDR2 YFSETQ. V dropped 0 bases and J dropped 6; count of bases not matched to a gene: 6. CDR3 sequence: CASSLGQGITDTQYF. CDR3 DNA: TGCGCCAGCAGCTTGGGACAGGGGATTACTGATACGCAGTATTTT.

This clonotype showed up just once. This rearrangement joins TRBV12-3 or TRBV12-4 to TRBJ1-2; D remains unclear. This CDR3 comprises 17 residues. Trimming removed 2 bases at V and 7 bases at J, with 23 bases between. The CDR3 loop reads CASSLIAAPRPLGGYTF. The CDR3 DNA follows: TGTGCCAGCAGTTTAATCGCCGCACCGAGGCCATTAGGTGGCTACACCTTC.

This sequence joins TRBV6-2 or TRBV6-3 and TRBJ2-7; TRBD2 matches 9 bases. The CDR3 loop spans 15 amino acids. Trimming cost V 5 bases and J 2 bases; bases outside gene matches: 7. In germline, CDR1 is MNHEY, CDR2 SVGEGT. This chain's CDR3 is CASSPPGGGAYEQYF. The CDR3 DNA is TGTGCCAGCAGTCCCCCTGGCGGGGGGGCCTACGAGCAGTACTTC.

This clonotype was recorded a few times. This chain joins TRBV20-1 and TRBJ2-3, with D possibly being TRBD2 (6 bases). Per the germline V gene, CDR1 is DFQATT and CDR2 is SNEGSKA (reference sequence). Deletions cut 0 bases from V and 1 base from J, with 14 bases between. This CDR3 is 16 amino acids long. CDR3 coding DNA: TGCAGTGCTAGAGATCTAGCGAGCCCAGGCACAGATACGCAGTATTTT. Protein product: CSARDLASPGTDTQYF.

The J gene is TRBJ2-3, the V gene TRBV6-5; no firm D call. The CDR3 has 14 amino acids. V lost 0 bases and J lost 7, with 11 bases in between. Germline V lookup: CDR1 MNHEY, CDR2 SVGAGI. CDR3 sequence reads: CASSYSTTDNTQYF. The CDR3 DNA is TGTGCCAGCAGTTACTCGACAACTGATAATACGCAGTATTTT.

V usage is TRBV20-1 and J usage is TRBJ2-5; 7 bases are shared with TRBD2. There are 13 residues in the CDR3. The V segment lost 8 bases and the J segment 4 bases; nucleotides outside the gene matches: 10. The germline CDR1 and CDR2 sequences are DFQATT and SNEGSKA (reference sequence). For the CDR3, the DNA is TGCAGTCCCTACCTCGGGGGGAGAGAGACCCAGTACTTC. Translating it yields CSPYLGGRETQYF.

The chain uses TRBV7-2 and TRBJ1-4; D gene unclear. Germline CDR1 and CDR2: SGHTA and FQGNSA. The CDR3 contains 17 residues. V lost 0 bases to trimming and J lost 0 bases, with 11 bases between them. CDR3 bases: TGTGCCAGCAGCTTAGCCGTAGGCAAAGCAACTAATGAAAAACTGTTTTTT. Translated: CASSLAVGKATNEKLFF.

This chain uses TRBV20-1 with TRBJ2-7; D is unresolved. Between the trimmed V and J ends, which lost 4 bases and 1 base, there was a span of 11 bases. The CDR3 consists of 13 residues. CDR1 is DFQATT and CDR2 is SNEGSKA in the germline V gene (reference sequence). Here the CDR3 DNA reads TGCAGTGCTATTGGCGCGTATTCCTACGAGCAGTACTTC. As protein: CSAIGAYSYEQYF.

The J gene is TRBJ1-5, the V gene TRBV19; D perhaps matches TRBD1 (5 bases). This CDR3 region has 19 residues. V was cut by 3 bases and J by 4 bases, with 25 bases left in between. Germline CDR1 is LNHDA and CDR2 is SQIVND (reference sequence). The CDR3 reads CASSIIYEGRVYGNQPQHF. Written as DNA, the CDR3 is TGTGCCAGTAGTATTATTTATGAGGGGAGGGTATATGGGAATCAGCCCCAGCATTTT.

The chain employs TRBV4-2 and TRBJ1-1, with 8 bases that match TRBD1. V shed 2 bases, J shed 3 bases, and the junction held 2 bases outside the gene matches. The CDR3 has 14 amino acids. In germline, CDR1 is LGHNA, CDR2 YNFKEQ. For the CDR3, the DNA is TGTGCCAGCAGCCAACCGACAGGGGACACTGAAGCTTTCTTT. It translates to CASSQPTGDTEAFF.

The CDR3: CASKRFTNEQYF. CDR3 DNA: TGTGCCAGCAAGAGGTTTACGAACGAGCAGTACTTC. This chain uses TRBV2 with TRBJ2-7; D is unresolved. The CDR3 loop spans 12 amino acids. Germline assignment: CDR1 SNHLY and CDR2 FYNNEI. Trimming shortened V by 7 bases and J by 5 bases, and 12 bases separated the two germline ends.